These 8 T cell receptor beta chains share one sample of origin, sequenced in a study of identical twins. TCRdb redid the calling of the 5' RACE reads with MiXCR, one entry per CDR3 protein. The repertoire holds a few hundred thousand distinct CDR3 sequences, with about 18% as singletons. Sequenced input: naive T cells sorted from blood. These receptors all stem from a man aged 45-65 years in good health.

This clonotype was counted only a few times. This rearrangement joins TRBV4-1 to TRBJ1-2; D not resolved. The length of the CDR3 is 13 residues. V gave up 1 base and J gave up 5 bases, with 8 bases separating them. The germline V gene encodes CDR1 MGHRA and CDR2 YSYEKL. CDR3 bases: TGCGCCAGCAGCCAAGTTGGAGCGTATGGCTACACCTTC. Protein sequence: CASSQVGAYGYTF.

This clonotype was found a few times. CDR3 loop: CASGRDFFYEQYF. Written as DNA, the CDR3 is TGTGCCAGCGGGAGGGACTTCTTCTACGAGCAGTACTTC. The rearrangement joins TRBV7-9 to TRBJ2-7; TRBD2 matches 7 bases. The CDR3 sequence is 13 residues long. Germline-derived CDR1 and CDR2 are SEHNR and FQNEAQ (reference sequence). V lost 8 bases and J lost 3; bases outside the gene matches: 7.

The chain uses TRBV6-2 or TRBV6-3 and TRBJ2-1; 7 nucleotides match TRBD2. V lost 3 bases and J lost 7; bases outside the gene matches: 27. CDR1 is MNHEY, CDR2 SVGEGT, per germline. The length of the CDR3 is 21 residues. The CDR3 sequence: CASSYSFEIAGFGSSSNEQFF. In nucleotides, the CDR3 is TGTGCCAGCAGTTATTCGTTCGAGATAGCGGGCTTTGGGAGTTCGTCGAATGAGCAGTTCTTC.

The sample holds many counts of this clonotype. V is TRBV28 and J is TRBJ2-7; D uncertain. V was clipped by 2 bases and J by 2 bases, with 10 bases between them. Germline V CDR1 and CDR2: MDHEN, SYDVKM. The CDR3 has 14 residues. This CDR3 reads CASSLVVRTYEQYF. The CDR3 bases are TGTGCCAGCAGTTTAGTGGTGAGGACCTACGAGCAGTACTTC.

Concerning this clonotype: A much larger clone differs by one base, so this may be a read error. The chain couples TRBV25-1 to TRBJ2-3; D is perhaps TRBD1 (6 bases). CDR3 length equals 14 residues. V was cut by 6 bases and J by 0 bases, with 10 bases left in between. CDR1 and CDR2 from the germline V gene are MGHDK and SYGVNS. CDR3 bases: TGTGCCAGCAGGCCCGACAGGAGCACAGATACGCAGTATTTT. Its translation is CASRPDRSTDTQYF. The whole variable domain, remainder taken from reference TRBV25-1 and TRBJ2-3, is EADIYQTPRYLVIGTGKKITLECSQTMGHDKMYWYQQDPGMELHLIHYSYGVNSTEKGDLSSESTVSRIRTEHFPLTLESARPSHTSQYLCASRPDRSTDTQYFGPGTRLTVL.

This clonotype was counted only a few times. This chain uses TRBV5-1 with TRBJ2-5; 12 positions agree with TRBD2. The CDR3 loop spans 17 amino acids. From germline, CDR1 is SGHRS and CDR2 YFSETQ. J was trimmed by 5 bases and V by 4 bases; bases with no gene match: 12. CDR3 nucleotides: TGCGCCAGCAGCACTCTAGCGGGGGGGAACTTCCCCGAGACCCAGTACTTC. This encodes CASSTLAGGNFPETQYF.

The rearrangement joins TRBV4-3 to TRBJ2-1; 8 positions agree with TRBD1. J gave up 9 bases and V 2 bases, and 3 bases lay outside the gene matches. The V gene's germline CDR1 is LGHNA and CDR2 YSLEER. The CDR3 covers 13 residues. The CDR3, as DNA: TGCGCCAGCAGCCAACAAACAGGGGGTGAGCAGTTCTTC. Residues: CASSQQTGGEQFF.

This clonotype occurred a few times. The CDR3 DNA follows: TGTGCCAGCAGTTGGGGGGGGATTGACACCGGGGAGCTGTTTTTT. It specifies CASSWGGIDTGELFF. J is TRBJ2-2 and V is TRBV27; 7 bases match TRBD2. The germline V gene encodes CDR1 MNHEY and CDR2 SMNVEV (reference sequence). The CDR3 is made up of 15 amino acids. V shed 4 bases and J 3 bases; nucleotides not matched to a gene: 5.